This T cell receptor (beta chain) derives from a study of T-cell reconstitution after alpha-beta-depleted transplantation in children. Broader study findings: Newly produced T cells mostly provided counts and TCRbeta diversity after one year, as hyperexpanded clones declined.

V lost 6 bases, J lost 2 bases, and 10 bases stayed unmatched. The germline gives CDR1 DFQATT, CDR2 SNEGSKA (reference sequence). This CDR3 has 15 residues. A library of TCRbeta sequences, prepared with unique molecular identifiers, was generated. TCRdb re-called the PCR reads through MiXCR, storing one row per CDR3 protein. The sample has about 580,000 distinct CDR3 sequences; roughly 24% are singletons. There are a few counts of this clonotype. Its antigen is not known. The sequences come from PBMCs, mostly from graft donor cells, collected 360 days after TCRalphabeta/CD19-depleted stem cell transplant. This receptor was identified in a boy younger than two who had a stem cell transplant for acute myeloid leukemia, so the T cells may come from the graft donor. This sequence joins TRBV20-1 and TRBJ2-3, with TRBD2 matching 8 bases. DNA of the CDR3: TGCAGTGCAGGAGAGCCAGCGGGGGACACAGATACGCAGTATTTT. Translated, it gives CSAGEPAGDTDTQYF.